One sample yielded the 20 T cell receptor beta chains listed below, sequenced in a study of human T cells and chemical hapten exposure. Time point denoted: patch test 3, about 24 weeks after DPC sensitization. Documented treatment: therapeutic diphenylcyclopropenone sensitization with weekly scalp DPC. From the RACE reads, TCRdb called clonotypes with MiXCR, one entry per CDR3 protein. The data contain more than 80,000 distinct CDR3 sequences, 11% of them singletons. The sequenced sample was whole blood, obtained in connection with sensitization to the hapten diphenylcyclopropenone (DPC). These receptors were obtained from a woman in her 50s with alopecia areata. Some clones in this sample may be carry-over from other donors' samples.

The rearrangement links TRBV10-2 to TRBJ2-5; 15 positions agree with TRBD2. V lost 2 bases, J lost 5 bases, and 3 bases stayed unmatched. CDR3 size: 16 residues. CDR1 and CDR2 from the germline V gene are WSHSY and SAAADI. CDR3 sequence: CASSEGTSGRLETQYF. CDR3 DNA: TGCGCCAGCAGTGAGGGGACTAGCGGGAGGTTGGAGACCCAGTACTTC.

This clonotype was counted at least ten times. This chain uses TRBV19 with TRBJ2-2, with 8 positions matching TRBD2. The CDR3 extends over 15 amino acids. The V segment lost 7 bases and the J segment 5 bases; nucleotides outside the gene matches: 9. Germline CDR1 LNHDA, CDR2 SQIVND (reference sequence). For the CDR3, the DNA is TGTGCCAGTAAATTGGAAGCGGGAGAAACCGGGGAGCTGTTTTTT. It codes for CASKLEAGETGELFF.

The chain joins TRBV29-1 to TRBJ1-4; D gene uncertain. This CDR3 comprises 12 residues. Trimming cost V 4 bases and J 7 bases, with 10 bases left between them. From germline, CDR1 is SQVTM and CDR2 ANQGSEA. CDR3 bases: TGCAGCGTTGGTTTACAGTCTGAAAAACTGTTTTTT. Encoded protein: CSVGLQSEKLFF.

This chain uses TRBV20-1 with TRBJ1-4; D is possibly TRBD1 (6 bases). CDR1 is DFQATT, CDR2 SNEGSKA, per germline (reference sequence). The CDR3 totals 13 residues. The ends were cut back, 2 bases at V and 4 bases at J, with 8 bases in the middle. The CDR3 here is CSARWDNNEKLFF. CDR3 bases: TGCAGTGCTAGATGGGACAATAATGAAAAACTGTTTTTT.

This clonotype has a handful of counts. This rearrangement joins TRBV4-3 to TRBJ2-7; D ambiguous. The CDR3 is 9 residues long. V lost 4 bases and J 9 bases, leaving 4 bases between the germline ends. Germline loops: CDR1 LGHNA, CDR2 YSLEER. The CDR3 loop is CASSPGQYF. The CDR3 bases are TGCGCCAGCAGCCCCGGGCAGTACTTC.

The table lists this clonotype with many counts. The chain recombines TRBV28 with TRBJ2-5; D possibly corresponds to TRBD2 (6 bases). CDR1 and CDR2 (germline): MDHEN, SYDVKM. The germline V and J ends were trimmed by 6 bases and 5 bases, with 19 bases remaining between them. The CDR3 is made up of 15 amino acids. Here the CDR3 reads CASRLGPGSSETQYF. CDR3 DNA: TGTGCCAGCAGGCTCGGCCCCGGGAGTTCGGAGACCCAGTACTTC.

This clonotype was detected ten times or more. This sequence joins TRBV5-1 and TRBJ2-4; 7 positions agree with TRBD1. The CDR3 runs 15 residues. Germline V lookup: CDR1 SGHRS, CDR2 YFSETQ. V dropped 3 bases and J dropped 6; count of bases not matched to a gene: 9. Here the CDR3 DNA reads TGCGCCAGCAGCTCCGCAGGGGGTTGGAGAAACATTCAGTACTTC. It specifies CASSSAGGWRNIQYF.

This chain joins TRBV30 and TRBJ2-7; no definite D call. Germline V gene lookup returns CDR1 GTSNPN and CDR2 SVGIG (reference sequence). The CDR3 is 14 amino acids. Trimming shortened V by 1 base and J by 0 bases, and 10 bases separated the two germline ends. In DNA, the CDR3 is TGTGCCTGGAGTGGTCAGATCGGCTCCTACGAGCAGTACTTC. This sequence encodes CAWSGQIGSYEQYF.

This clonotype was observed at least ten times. CDR3 in DNA: TGTGCCAGCAGCCTCCTGGGGGAGCGGGACGAGCAGTACTTC. Its translation: CASSLLGERDEQYF. This rearrangement joins TRBV12-3 or TRBV12-4 to TRBJ2-7; the D gene is possibly TRBD2 (6 bases). Trimming took off 6 bases at V and 5 bases at J, with 17 bases between the two ends. The CDR3 spans 14 residues.

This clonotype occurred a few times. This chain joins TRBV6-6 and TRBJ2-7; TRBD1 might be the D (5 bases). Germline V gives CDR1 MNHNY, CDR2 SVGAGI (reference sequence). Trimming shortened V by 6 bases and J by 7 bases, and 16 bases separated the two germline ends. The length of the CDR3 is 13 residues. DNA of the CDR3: TGTGCCAGCAGCCCACAGGAGATGGGGGAGCAGTACTTC. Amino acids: CASSPQEMGEQYF.

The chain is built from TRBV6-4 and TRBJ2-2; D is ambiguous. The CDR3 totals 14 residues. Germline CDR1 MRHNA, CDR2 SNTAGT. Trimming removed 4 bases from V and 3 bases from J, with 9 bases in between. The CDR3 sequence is CASSVELYTGELFF. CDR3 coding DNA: TGTGCCAGCAGTGTGGAACTATACACCGGGGAGCTGTTTTTT.

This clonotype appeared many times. The CDR3: CSVEFTSGSLGKTQYF. The CDR3 DNA follows: TGCAGCGTTGAATTTACTAGCGGGAGCCTCGGAAAGACCCAGTACTTC. The genes are TRBV29-1 and TRBJ2-5, with 11 bases lining up with TRBD2. V dropped 2 bases and J dropped 6; count of bases not matched to a gene: 11. From germline, CDR1 is SQVTM and CDR2 ANQGSEA. This CDR3 comprises 16 residues.

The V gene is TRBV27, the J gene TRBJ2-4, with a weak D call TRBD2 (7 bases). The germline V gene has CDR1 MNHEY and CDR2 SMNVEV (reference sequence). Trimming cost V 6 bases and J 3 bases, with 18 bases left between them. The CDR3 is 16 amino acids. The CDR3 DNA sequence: TGTGCCAGCAGGATGTTGTCAAGGGGGGGCAAAAACATTCAGTACTTC. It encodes CASRMLSRGGKNIQYF.

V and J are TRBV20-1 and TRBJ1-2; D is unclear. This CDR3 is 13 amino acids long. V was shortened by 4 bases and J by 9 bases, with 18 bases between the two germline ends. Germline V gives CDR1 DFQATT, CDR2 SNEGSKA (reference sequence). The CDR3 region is CSANRDGDSCYTF. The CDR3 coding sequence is TGCAGTGCTAATAGGGATGGAGATAGCTGCTACACCTTC.

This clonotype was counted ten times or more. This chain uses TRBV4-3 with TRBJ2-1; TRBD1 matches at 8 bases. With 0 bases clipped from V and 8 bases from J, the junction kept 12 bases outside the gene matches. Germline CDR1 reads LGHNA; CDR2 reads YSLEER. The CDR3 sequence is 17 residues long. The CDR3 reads CASSQDPTGGSRDEQFF. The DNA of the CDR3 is TGCGCCAGCAGCCAAGACCCTACAGGGGGTTCCAGGGATGAGCAGTTCTTC.

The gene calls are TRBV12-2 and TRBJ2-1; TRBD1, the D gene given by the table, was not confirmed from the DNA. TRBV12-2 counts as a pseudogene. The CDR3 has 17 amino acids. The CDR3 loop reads CASRPASRDTETGEQFF. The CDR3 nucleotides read TGTGCAAGTCGCCCCGCCTCCCGGGATACCGAGACGGGTGAGCAGTTCTTC.

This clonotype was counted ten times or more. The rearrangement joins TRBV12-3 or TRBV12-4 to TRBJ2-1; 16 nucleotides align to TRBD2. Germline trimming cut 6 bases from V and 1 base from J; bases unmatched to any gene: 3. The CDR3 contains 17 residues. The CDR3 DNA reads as TGTGCCAGCAGGGGACTAGCGGGAGGGAGATCCTACAATGAGCAGTTCTTC. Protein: CASRGLAGGRSYNEQFF.

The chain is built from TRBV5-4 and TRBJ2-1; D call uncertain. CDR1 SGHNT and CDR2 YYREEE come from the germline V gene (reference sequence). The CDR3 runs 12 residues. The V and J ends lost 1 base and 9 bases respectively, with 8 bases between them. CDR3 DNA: TGTGCCAGCAGCTTGTGGAACAGTGAGCAGTTCTTC. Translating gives CASSLWNSEQFF.

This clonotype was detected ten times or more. The CDR3 loop reads CASSISGVNTEAFF. Written as DNA, the CDR3 is TGTGCCAGTAGTATATCCGGGGTGAACACTGAAGCTTTCTTT. The chain uses TRBV19 and TRBJ1-1; unclear D gene. This CDR3 has 14 amino acids. The germline gives CDR1 LNHDA, CDR2 SQIVND (reference sequence). V was clipped by 2 bases and J by 0 bases, with 7 bases between them.

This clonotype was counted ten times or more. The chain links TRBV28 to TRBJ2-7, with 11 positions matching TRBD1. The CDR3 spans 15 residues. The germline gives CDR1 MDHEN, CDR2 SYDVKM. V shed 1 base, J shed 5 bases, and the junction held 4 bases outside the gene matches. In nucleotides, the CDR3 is TGTGCCAGCAGTTTATTCGGGACAGGGGGAAACGAGCAGTACTTC. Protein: CASSLFGTGGNEQYF.